This is a list of T cell receptor beta chains from one sample in a study of T-cell reconstitution after alpha-beta-depleted transplantation in children. TCRdb independently ran MiXCR on the PCR reads; one entry per CDR3 protein. The sample yields about 78,000 distinct CDR3 sequences, 12% to 15% seen once. This specimen was PBMCs, mostly from graft donor cells, taken 180 days after TCRalphabeta/CD19-depleted stem cell transplant. The receptor source for this set is a male patient under 10 years old who had a stem cell transplant for acute lymphoblastic leukemia, so the T cells may come from the graft donor. Each CDR3 is given with its conserved first and last residue. A D gene is named only where the DNA matches it firmly. Not every row has a clone size; where given, it reads once, few, many or a size class.

J,size,D,V,CDR3,DNA
TRBJ1-1,NA,NA,TRBV5-1,CASSSHLRVDTEAFF,TGCGCCAGCAGCTCCCACTTACGAGTGGACACTGAAGCTTTCTTT
TRBJ1-1,NA,TRBD1,TRBV5-1,CASSNHRGPNTEAFF,TGCGCCAGCAGCAACCACAGGGGACCTAACACTGAAGCTTTCTTT
TRBJ2-3,NA,TRBD2,TRBV20-1,CSASLRLAGSTDTQYF,TGCAGTGCTAGTTTGCGACTAGCGGGTAGCACAGATACGCAGTATTTT
TRBJ2-3,NA,NA,TRBV28,CASSKGLITDTQYF,TGTGCCAGCAGCAAGGGGCTGATCACAGATACGCAGTATTTT
TRBJ2-5,NA,NA,TRBV18,CASSPEVWTQYF,TGTGCCAGCTCACCAGAGGTCTGGACCCAGTACTTC
TRBJ1-6,few,TRBD1,TRBV27,CASRRQGNTYNSPLHF,TGTGCCAGCAGACGACAGGGAAATACCTATAATTCACCCCTCCACTTT
TRBJ2-1,few,TRBD2,TRBV10-2,CASSDSGGHNEQFF,TGCGCCAGCAGTGACTCGGGGGGACACAATGAGCAGTTCTTC
TRBJ2-7,NA,NA,TRBV11-2,CASVPLLSTPYEQYF,TGTGCCAGCGTACCCCTGCTAAGCACCCCCTACGAGCAGTACTTC
TRBJ1-1,few,NA,TRBV20-1,CSARDGREAFF,TGCAGTGCTAGAGATGGGAGGGAAGCTTTCTTT
TRBJ2-1,NA,TRBD2,TRBV20-1,CCAARLAGGPYNEQFF,TGCTGTGCTGCCCGACTAGCGGGAGGCCCCTACAATGAGCAGTTCTTC
TRBJ1-2,NA,TRBD1,TRBV24-1,CATSDPGQDYGYTF,TGTGCCACCAGTGACCCCGGACAGGATTATGGCTACACCTTC
TRBJ2-7,few,TRBD1,TRBV7-6,CASSLGWDRYEQYF,TGTGCCAGCAGCTTAGGATGGGACAGGTACGAGCAGTACTTC
TRBJ2-1,few,TRBD1,TRBV10-3,CAISDKGAPRREQFF,TGTGCCATCAGTGATAAGGGGGCCCCTAGGCGTGAGCAGTTCTTC
TRBJ2-1,many,NA,TRBV5-1,CASSYEQFAYNEQFF,TGCGCCAGCAGCTATGAACAGTTCGCCTACAATGAGCAGTTCTTC
TRBJ2-7,many,TRBD1,TRBV5-1,CASSSSQGAHEQYF,TGCGCCAGCAGCTCATCGCAGGGGGCCCACGAGCAGTACTTC
TRBJ2-3,NA,NA,TRBV28,CASSFRSDTQYF,TGTGCCAGCAGTTTCCGGTCAGATACGCAGTATTTT
TRBJ2-7,NA,TRBD2,TRBV9,CASSVAAGVREQYF,TGTGCCAGCAGCGTAGCGGCGGGAGTACGCGAGCAGTACTTC
TRBJ2-3,many,TRBD2,TRBV20-1,CSASLAGGPDTQYF,TGCAGTGCTAGTCTAGCGGGAGGGCCAGATACGCAGTATTTT
TRBJ2-7,many,NA,TRBV20-1,CSARGLSGSSYEQYF,TGCAGTGCTAGAGGACTTAGCGGTAGCTCCTACGAGCAGTACTTC
TRBJ1-3,NA,NA,TRBV7-7,CASSREGPGNTIYF,TGTGCTAGCAGCCGGGAAGGTCCTGGAAACACCATATATTTT
TRBJ1-6,few,NA,TRBV20-1,CSAPGQGDSPLHF,TGCAGTGCCCCAGGGCAGGGTGATTCACCCCTCCACTTT
TRBJ2-1,many,NA,TRBV6-5,CASSYTPAKYYNEQFF,TGTGCCAGCAGTTACACCCCAGCGAAATACTACAATGAGCAGTTCTTC
TRBJ2-7,many,NA,TRBV29-1,CSVVQVPPYEQYF,TGCAGCGTTGTACAGGTACCCCCCTACGAGCAGTACTTC
TRBJ2-3,few,TRBD2,TRBV20-1,CSAGRTSGIVGF,TGCAGTGCTGGGCGGACTAGCGGCATCGTAGGGTTT
TRBJ2-3,few,NA,TRBV20-1,CSARVQGRSRDTQYF,TGCAGTGCTAGAGTTCAGGGGCGGTCTCGAGATACGCAGTATTTT
TRBJ2-7,few,TRBD1,TRBV11-2,CASSSGGYEQYF,TGTGCCAGCAGCTCAGGGGGCTACGAGCAGTACTTC
TRBJ2-7,medium-sized,NA,TRBV7-3,CASSLTSGANSYEQYF,TGTGCCAGCAGCTTAACTTCGGGGGCGAACTCCTACGAGCAGTACTTC
TRBJ2-7,NA,NA,TRBV28,CASSSRDITYEPYF,TGTGCCAGCAGTTCCCGGGACATCACCTACGAGCCGTACTTC
TRBJ2-6,few,NA,TRBV20-1,CSARDFSGANVLTF,TGCAGTGCTAGAGATTTCTCTGGGGCCAACGTCCTGACTTTC
TRBJ1-3,few,NA,TRBV20-1,CSARGGTGGHTIYF,TGCAGTGCTAGAGGGGGAACAGGAGGACACACCATATATTTT
TRBJ2-3,NA,NA,TRBV20-1,CSASDFLAHPSTDTQYF,TGCAGTGCTAGCGATTTTTTAGCGCACCCTAGCACAGATACGCAGTATTTT
TRBJ1-1,few,NA,TRBV2,CASSLGDTEAFF,TGTGCCAGCAGCCTTGGGGACACTGAAGCTTTCTTT
TRBJ2-3,few,NA,TRBV12-3/TRBV12-4,CASRRMGKADTQYF,TGTGCCAGCAGAAGAATGGGGAAGGCAGATACGCAGTATTTT
TRBJ2-1,NA,NA,TRBV7-2,CASSLVGQRNEQFF,TGTGCCAGCAGCTTAGTGGGTCAGCGCAATGAGCAGTTCTTC
TRBJ1-3,NA,NA,TRBV12-3/TRBV12-4,CASAGPGRGGAIYF,TGTGCCAGCGCCGGCCCCGGGAGGGGAGGCGCCATATATTTT
TRBJ2-3,many,NA,TRBV5-1,CASNSEMVRDTQYF,TGCGCCAGCAACTCTGAGATGGTGCGAGATACGCAGTATTTT
TRBJ1-2,NA,NA,TRBV4-2,CASSQEMTANYGYTF,TGTGCCAGCAGCCAAGAGATGACAGCTAACTATGGCTACACCTTC
TRBJ1-2,few,NA,TRBV7-3,CASSLNRDYGYTF,TGTGCCAGCAGCTTAAACAGGGACTATGGCTACACCTTC
TRBJ2-1,NA,NA,TRBV7-9,CASSFHRVSYNEQFF,TGTGCCAGCAGCTTCCACAGGGTTTCCTACAATGAGCAGTTCTTC
TRBJ1-5,NA,TRBD1,TRBV20-1,CSARDPWTGRAASNQPQHF,TGCAGTGCTAGAGATCCCTGGACAGGGAGGGCTGCGAGCAATCAGCCCCAGCATTTT
TRBJ2-5,few,NA,TRBV7-9,CASSSTPQETQYF,TGTGCCAGCAGCTCTACACCGCAAGAGACCCAGTACTTC
TRBJ2-6,NA,TRBD1,TRBV12-3/TRBV12-4,CASSWDRGTGANVLTF,TGTGCCAGCAGCTGGGACAGGGGAACTGGGGCCAACGTCCTGACTTTC
TRBJ2-1,NA,NA,TRBV5-1,CAAGGAPNEQFF,TGCGCCGCGGGCGGGGCGCCGAATGAGCAGTTCTTC
TRBJ1-1,NA,NA,TRBV7-8,CASSYPGERANTEAFF,TGTGCCAGCAGCTATCCGGGAGAGCGGGCGAACACTGAAGCTTTCTTT
TRBJ2-7,few,NA,TRBV29-1,CSVDLPDSYEQYF,TGCAGCGTTGACCTTCCGGACAGCTACGAGCAGTACTTC
TRBJ2-3,few,NA,TRBV5-6,CASSLAKGIATPRYTQYF,TGTGCCAGCAGCTTGGCCAAAGGAATAGCCACCCCGAGGTATACGCAGTATTTT
TRBJ1-1,many,TRBD1,TRBV5-8,CASSIAGGYTEAFF,TGTGCCAGCAGCATCGCAGGGGGTTACACTGAAGCTTTCTTT
TRBJ1-6,NA,NA,TRBV20-1,CSARRTVGQNSPLHF,TGCAGTGCTAGGCGGACAGTAGGTCAGAATTCACCCCTCCACTTT
TRBJ2-2,NA,NA,TRBV5-1,CASSLGQAHTGELFF,TGCGCCAGCAGCTTGGGGCAGGCTCACACCGGGGAGCTGTTTTTT
TRBJ2-3,NA,TRBD1,TRBV29-1,CSVADRVTDTQYF,TGCAGCGTTGCGGACAGGGTAACAGATACGCAGTATTTT
TRBJ2-7,NA,NA,TRBV10-3,CAISASYEQYF,TGTGCCATCAGTGCCAGCTACGAGCAGTACTTC
TRBJ2-1,NA,NA,TRBV2,CASTIWGNEQFF,TGTGCCAGCACGATTTGGGGGAATGAGCAGTTCTTC
TRBJ2-3,few,NA,TRBV28,CASAFPLGGGLATDTQYF,TGTGCCAGCGCCTTTCCCCTTGGAGGGGGGCTCGCCACAGATACGCAGTATTTT
TRBJ1-2,NA,TRBD1,TRBV10-3,CAISTGAGGYTF,TGTGCCATCAGTACAGGGGCAGGTGGCTACACCTTC
TRBJ2-5,few,NA,TRBV20-1,CSAGGEGETQYF,TGCAGTGCCGGGGGCGAGGGGGAGACCCAGTACTTC